Following are 20 T cell receptor beta chains from one sample sequenced in a study of radiotherapy plus CTLA-4 blockade in lung cancer. The protocol was immunoSEQ multiplex PCR, while the TCRdb copy is restricted to in-frame clones and leaves out a portion. Among 25,000 to 35,000 clones, roughly four fifths were seen once, and the ten largest hold about 7.3%. The sample consisted of peripheral blood, taken from a patient treated with radiotherapy plus ipilimumab. Receptors originate from a human donor with non-small cell lung cancer who had stable disease on radiotherapy plus ipilimumab.

The genes are TRBV7-8 and TRBJ1-2; D gene ambiguous. Between the trimmed V and J ends, which lost 0 bases and 1 base, there was a span of 9 bases. The CDR3 has 15 residues. The germline CDR1 and CDR2 sequences are SGHVS and FQNEAQ. This CDR3 is CASSLAGVYNYGYTF. The CDR3 DNA reads as TGTGCCAGCAGCTTAGCTGGGGTTTATAACTATGGCTACACCTTC.

This clone was counted a few times. The genes are TRBV29-1 and TRBJ1-1, with D unclear. The length of the CDR3 is 14 residues. Germline loops: CDR1 SQVTM, CDR2 ANQGSEA. The V gene lost 6 bases and the J gene lost 0 bases, with 14 bases spanning the gap. The CDR3 DNA sequence: TGCAGCGTCCGGGCCCTGTTGATGAACACTGAAGCTTTCTTT. Its translation is CSVRALLMNTEAFF.

The genes are TRBV21-1 and TRBJ1-2; the listed D gene, TRBD1, was not tested against the DNA. TRBV21-1 is given as a pseudogene. This CDR3 has 15 residues. CDR3 sequence (DNA): TGTGCCAGCAGCGGGGGAGTAGGGGGACGCGGTGGCTACACCTTC. Protein sequence: CASSGGVGGRGGYTF.

The chain recombines TRBV7-9 with TRBJ2-7; D is possibly TRBD2 (5 bases). Between the trimmed V and J ends, which lost 5 bases and 3 bases, there was a span of 14 bases. The CDR3 consists of 14 residues. The germline V gene encodes CDR1 SEHNR and CDR2 FQNEAQ (reference sequence). CDR3 nucleotide sequence: TGTGCCAGCAGCCCTATCCGCGAGGGCTACGAGCAGTACGTC. As protein: CASSPIREGYEQYV.

The genes are TRBV12-5 and TRBJ1-5; D not resolved. V gave up 0 bases and J gave up 3 bases, with 12 bases separating them. Germline assignment: CDR1 LGHNT and CDR2 FRNRAP. The CDR3 is 16 residues long. The CDR3 spells CASGLVSGRFNQPQHF. The CDR3 DNA follows: TGTGCTAGTGGTTTGGTATCCGGGCGCTTCAATCAGCCCCAGCATTTT.

The chain employs TRBV6-1 and TRBJ1-3, with D unresolved. V dropped 7 bases and J dropped 3 bases, with 7 bases sitting between them. The germline V gene has CDR1 MNHNS and CDR2 SASEGT. The CDR3 covers 12 residues. CDR3 in DNA: TGTGCCAGCACGGGAGTTGGAAACACCATATATTTT. Amino acid sequence: CASTGVGNTIYF.

The rearrangement links TRBV13 to TRBJ2-5; 9 bases are a match to TRBD2. The CDR3 runs 16 residues. Germline V gene lookup returns CDR1 PRHDT and CDR2 FYEKMQ (reference sequence). V lost 0 bases and J lost 6; bases outside the gene matches: 8. The DNA of the CDR3 is TGTGCCAGCAGCTTAGGCTCCGCGGGGGGGCGGAAGACCCAGTACTTC. Protein: CASSLGSAGGRKTQYF.

This clone came up once. The genes are TRBV7-2 and TRBJ2-5, with D hard to call. Germline V gene lookup returns CDR1 SGHTA and CDR2 FQGNSA. The V and J ends lost 1 base and 2 bases respectively, with 5 bases between them. The CDR3 is made up of 13 amino acids. The chain's CDR3 is CASSLVRQETQYF. For the CDR3, the DNA is TGTGCCAGCAGCTTAGTAAGGCAAGAGACCCAGTACTTC.

The V call is TRBV5-1, the J call TRBJ1-2, with D possibly TRBD1 on 6 matching bases. Trimming pared 5 bases from V and 6 bases from J, leaving 14 bases between. This CDR3 comprises 13 residues. The germline CDR1 and CDR2 sequences are SGHRS and YFSETQ. The CDR3, as DNA: TGCGCCAGCAGTCAACAGGGTTTCGATGGCTACACCTTC. Encoded protein: CASSQQGFDGYTF. Full variable domain (outside the CDR3, taken from reference TRBV5-1 and TRBJ1-2): KAGVTQTPRYLIKTRGQQVTLSCSPISGHRSVSWYQQTPGQGLQFLFEYFSETQRNKGNFPGRFSGRQFSNSRSEMNVSTLELGDSALYLCASSQQGFDGYTFGSGTRLTVV.

This CDR3 is CASLGQTSQTNYGYTF. DNA of the CDR3: TGTGCCAGCCTGGGACAGACTTCCCAAACTAACTATGGCTACACCTTC. The chain combines TRBV18 with TRBJ1-2; 7 bases map to TRBD1. The CDR3 contains 16 residues. Losses at the gene ends were 8 bases for V and 0 bases for J; bases not matched to a gene: 12. Germline CDR1 is KGHSH and CDR2 is LQKENI.

The V call is TRBV14, the J call TRBJ1-1; D is perhaps TRBD1 (6 bases). Germline assignment: CDR1 SGHDN and CDR2 FVKESK. CDR3 length: 15 residues. Between the trimmed V and J ends, which lost 2 bases and 4 bases, there was a span of 14 bases. CDR3 region: CASSQQGFPGTEAFF. In nucleotides, the CDR3 is TGTGCCAGCAGCCAACAGGGGTTTCCGGGCACTGAAGCTTTCTTT.

The chain combines TRBV2 with TRBJ2-2; D unresolved. This CDR3 region has 15 residues. V lost 8 bases to trimming and J lost 7 bases, with 20 bases between them. Per germline, CDR1 SNHLY and CDR2 FYNNEI. This chain's CDR3 is CASGAQANLIGELFF. The CDR3 coding sequence is TGTGCCAGCGGAGCCCAGGCTAACCTCATCGGGGAGCTGTTTTTT.

J is TRBJ1-2 and V is TRBV2; D not certain. V dropped 6 bases and J dropped 1 base, with 15 bases sitting between them. Germline loops: CDR1 SNHLY, CDR2 FYNNEI. The CDR3 has 15 amino acids. CDR3 residues: CASRGPERDNYGYTF. As DNA, the CDR3 is TGTGCCAGCAGAGGACCCGAGAGGGATAACTATGGCTACACCTTC.

The rearrangement joins TRBV27 to TRBJ1-6, with 8 bases fitting TRBD1. This CDR3 spans 16 amino acids. Germline V CDR1 and CDR2: MNHEY, SMNVEV (reference sequence). J lost 7 bases, V lost 6 bases, and 11 bases had no gene match. The CDR3 coding sequence is TGTGCCAGCAGCATTGGAGGGGGGACAGGAAATTCACCCCTCCACTTT. Protein sequence: CASSIGGGTGNSPLHF.

The chain links TRBV11-3 to TRBJ2-1; 10 nucleotides match TRBD2. With V trimmed by 0 bases and J by 7 bases, 6 bases remained unmatched. CDR3 length equals 16 residues. Germline CDR1 reads SGHNT; CDR2 reads YENEEA. Here the CDR3 reads CASSLDIAGGRNEQFF. The CDR3 DNA reads as TGTGCCAGCAGCTTAGATATAGCGGGGGGTCGTAATGAGCAGTTCTTC.

This clone has only one observation. The V call is TRBV10-2, the J call TRBJ2-7; 9 bases map to TRBD1. V was pared by 3 bases and J by 5 bases, with 2 bases of the junction left unmatched. This CDR3 is 13 amino acids long. Per the germline V gene, CDR1 is WSHSY and CDR2 is SAAADI. The CDR3 DNA reads TGCGCCAGCAGTGAACAGGGGGCCAACGAGCAGTACGTC. This translates into CASSEQGANEQYV.

The rearrangement uses TRBV15 and TRBJ1-5; TRBD1 matches 8 bases. The CDR3 extends over 17 amino acids. V lost 1 base, J lost 4 bases, and 9 bases stayed unmatched. Germline V gene data show CDR1 as LNHNV and CDR2 as YYDKDF (reference sequence). CDR3 amino acids: CATSRAGTGLRNQPQHF. CDR3 nucleotides: TGTGCCACCAGCAGAGCCGGGACAGGTCTAAGGAATCAGCCCCAGCATTTT.

V is TRBV2 and J is TRBJ2-2; D may be TRBD1 (5 bases). This CDR3 contains 15 residues. Germline V gives CDR1 SNHLY, CDR2 FYNNEI. V was cut by 7 bases and J by 2 bases, with 14 bases left in between. The chain's CDR3 is CASTPGHGNTGELFF. The CDR3 DNA follows: TGTGCCAGCACCCCCGGACACGGAAACACCGGGGAGCTGTTTTTT.

In the case of this clone: Other DNA sequences in this specimen translate into the identical CDR3. The rearrangement uses TRBV5-1 and TRBJ2-1, with 7 bases aligning to TRBD1. The CDR3 runs 16 residues. J gave up 6 bases and V 1 base, and 10 bases lay outside the gene matches. Germline V lookup: CDR1 SGHRS, CDR2 YFSETQ. CDR3 DNA: TGCGCCAGCAGCTTGTTTGACAGGGCGAATGTCAATGAGCAGTTCTTC. It codes for CASSLFDRANVNEQFF.

The table lists this clone with a count of one. V is TRBV6-1 and J is TRBJ2-2; D might be TRBD1 or TRBD2, each matching 5 bases. The CDR3 is made up of 16 amino acids. Trimming stripped 1 base from V and 5 bases from J, with 14 bases between. The germline gives CDR1 MNHNS, CDR2 SASEGT. The DNA for the CDR3 is TGTGCCAGCAGTGAAGTTTTCGGGGCAGGAACCGGGGAGCTGTTTTTT. It encodes CASSEVFGAGTGELFF.